This T cell receptor (beta chain) was retrieved from a study of blood T cell repertoires in COVID-19. Authors' processing steps: Amplification of reference gene primers was used by the study to estimate nucleated cell counts. The method was immunoSEQ multiplex PCR; TCRdb's version includes in-frame clones alone and lacks a portion of them. V, J and clone size reflect that table, while D and trimming were determined from the DNA. The sample shows 150,000 to 190,000 clones, about 80% of them seen only once. Recovery meant two consecutive negative NP/OP PCR tests, professional clearance, or resolved symptoms. CDR3 length: 15 residues. Germline V lookup: CDR1 SEHNR, CDR2 FQNEAQ (reference sequence). The trim removed 3 bases at V and 9 bases at J, leaving 10 bases unmatched.

This TCR was recovered from a man aged 50 to 59 who had recovered from COVID-19. The rearrangement joins TRBV7-9 to TRBJ2-1; the match to TRBD2 covers 8 bases. Sequenced: PBMCs or T cells enriched from blood (not recorded which). Here the CDR3 DNA reads TGTGCCAGCAGCTTGGGCGGGGGGCCACGAGTTGAGCAGTTCTTC. This gives the protein CASSLGGGPRVEQFF.